This TCR beta chain was found in a study of T cells in Graves' hyperthyroidism and ophthalmopathy. Whole-study findings and limits: Blood shared most expanded thyroid clonotypes above 0.001. A 13 V-J signature model discriminated ophthalmopathy versus stable hyperthyroidism.

CDR3 size: 13 residues. V shed 10 bases and J 4 bases; nucleotides not matched to a gene: 10. The germline gives CDR1 ENHRY, CDR2 SYGVKD. RNA transcripts gave rise to amplified TCR beta CDR3 regions. The TCR CDR3 was amplified in a first-round RT-PCR using the HTBI primer set. TCRdb redid the calling of the multiplex PCR reads with MiXCR, one entry per CDR3 protein. Of 540,000 or so distinct CDR3 sequences in the sample, 40% to 55% were seen once. On this clonotype: What it binds is unknown.

Sequenced input: peripheral blood or thyroid tissue (not recorded which). The TCR originated in an adult woman with Graves' disease, either hyperthyroidism or ophthalmopathy (not recorded which). The rearrangement uses TRBV10-3 and TRBJ2-7; 7 nucleotides line up with TRBD1. The CDR3 nucleotides read TGTGCCACCATCCGACAGGGTACTTACGAGCAGTACTTC. Its protein is CATIRQGTYEQYF.